This T cell receptor beta chain is drawn from a study of blood T cell repertoires in COVID-19. Study background: The cDNA or gDNA used as material had been derived from T cells, B-cell-depleted T cells, or PBMCs.

V dropped 5 bases and J dropped 5; count of bases not matched to a gene: 10. The CDR3 consists of 15 residues. Authors' processing steps: Estimation of nucleated cell counts was performed using reference gene primer amplification. Measured with immunoSEQ multiplex PCR; TCRdb has only the in-frame clones, and not every one. The V and J calls and clone size were taken over from that table, and D and trimming were inferred from the DNA. The data contain about 87,000 clones, more than 70% of them singletons. The chain is built from TRBV23-1 and TRBJ1-1; 8 bases line up with TRBD1. TRBV23-1 is known as an ORF, though its function is uncertain. Sequencing was done on a sample of peripheral blood. The sequence came from a human donor in a cohort sampled during active COVID-19. CDR3 sequence reads: CASSSIQGATTEAFF. In DNA, the CDR3 is TGCGCCAGCAGTTCCATTCAGGGGGCAACGACTGAAGCTTTCTTT.